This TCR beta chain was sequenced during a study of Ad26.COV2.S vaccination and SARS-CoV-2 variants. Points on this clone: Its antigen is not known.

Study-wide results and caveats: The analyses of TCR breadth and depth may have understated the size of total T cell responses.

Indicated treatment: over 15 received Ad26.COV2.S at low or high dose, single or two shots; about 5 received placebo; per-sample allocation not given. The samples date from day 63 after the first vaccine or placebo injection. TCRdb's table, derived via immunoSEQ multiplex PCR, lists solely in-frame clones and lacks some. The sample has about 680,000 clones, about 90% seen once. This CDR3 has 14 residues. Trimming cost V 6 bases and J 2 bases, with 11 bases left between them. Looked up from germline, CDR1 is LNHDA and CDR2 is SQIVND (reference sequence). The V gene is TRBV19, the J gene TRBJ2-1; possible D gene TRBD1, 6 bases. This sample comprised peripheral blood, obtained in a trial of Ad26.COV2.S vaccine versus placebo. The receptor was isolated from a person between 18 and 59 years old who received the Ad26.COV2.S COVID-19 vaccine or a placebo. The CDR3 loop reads CASRTTGAYNEQFF. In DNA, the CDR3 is TGTGCCAGTAGAACGACAGGCGCCTACAATGAGCAGTTCTTC.